Reported below is one T cell receptor beta chain. Its antigen remains unidentified. Here immunoSEQ multiplex PCR was the method, and the copy in TCRdb shows in-frame clones only, minus some. The sample includes 70,000 to 100,000 clones, 88% of them seen just once. The CDR3 contains 12 residues. J gave up 10 bases and V 8 bases, and 3 bases lay outside the gene matches. From germline, CDR1 is WNHNN and CDR2 SYGVQD (reference sequence). The data are from a study of identifying expanded T cells in peripheral blood. Overall study findings and caveats: About 1.2 clones differed between technical replicates, versus 16.4 and 19 over time.

Healthy donors had no documented immune events, such as infections, while sampled. The genes are TRBV10-1 and TRBJ1-6; 9 nucleotides match TRBD1. The sequenced sample was blood. This receptor was taken from a person aged 18-70 years in good health. The CDR3 protein is CASGQGHSPLHF. DNA for the CDR3: TGCGCCAGCGGACAGGGGCACTCACCCCTCCACTTT.